This T cell receptor beta chain was captured in a study of cytomegalovirus exposure and HLA in healthy donors. Background on the study: From donors who were HLA-typed, an early data release held around 80 million unique TCRs. There were more than 350 genotyped donors. Of these, about 86% fell in the genetic ancestry cluster associated with self-reported Caucasian donors. General study findings and limits: Later on, analysis showed that most CMV-associated TCR beta chains appeared to be HLA-restricted.

The primer mix had 60 Vbeta and 13 Jbeta primers. Data came from immunoSEQ multiplex PCR; TCRdb stores just in-frame clones and leaves some out. Among 90,000 to 150,000 clones, about 78% were seen once, and the ten largest hold 8% to 8.5%. Germline loops: CDR1 MNHNY, CDR2 SVGAGI (reference sequence). Trimming cost V 4 bases and J 6 bases; bases outside gene matches: 12. The CDR3 consists of 16 residues. For this clone: What it binds is not known.

The specimen sequenced was PBMCs. The chain carries TRBV6-6 and TRBJ2-1; 7 nucleotides match TRBD1. This clonotype originated in a woman aged 40 to 50 in good health and CMV-seropositive. For the CDR3, the DNA is TGTGCCAGCAGTTTACTTACCGCCGGGACAGCCAATGAGCAGTTCTTC. Residues: CASSLLTAGTANEQFF.